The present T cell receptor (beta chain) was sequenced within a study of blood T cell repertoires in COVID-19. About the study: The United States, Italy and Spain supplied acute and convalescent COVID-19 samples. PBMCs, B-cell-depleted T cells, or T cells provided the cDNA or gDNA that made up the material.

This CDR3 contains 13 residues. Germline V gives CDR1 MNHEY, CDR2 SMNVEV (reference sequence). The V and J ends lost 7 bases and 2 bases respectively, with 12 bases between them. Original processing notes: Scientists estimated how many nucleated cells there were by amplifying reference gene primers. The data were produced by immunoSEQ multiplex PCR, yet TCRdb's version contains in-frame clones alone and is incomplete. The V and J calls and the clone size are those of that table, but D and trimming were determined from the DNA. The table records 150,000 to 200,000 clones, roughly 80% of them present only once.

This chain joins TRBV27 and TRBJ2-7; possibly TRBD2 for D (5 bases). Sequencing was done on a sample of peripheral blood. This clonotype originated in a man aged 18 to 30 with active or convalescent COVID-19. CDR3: CASKLSGTYEQYF. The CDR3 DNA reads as TGTGCCAGCAAACTTTCCGGGACCTACGAGCAGTACTTC.